This entry describes one TCR beta chain. The target antigen is unknown. Libraries were prepared by immunoSEQ multiplex PCR; TCRdb keeps only in-frame clonotypes and omits some of them. The top ten clones hold around 14% of a sample with 95,000 to 150,000 clones, about 90% of them seen once. This sample was taken from a study of T cell responses to AZD1222 COVID-19 vaccine. Study overall: Whether given at about 4 or about 12 weeks, second doses were pooled.

From germline, CDR1 is MGHRA and CDR2 YSYEKL. The CDR3 contains 15 residues. The V and J ends lost 0 bases and 2 bases respectively, with 11 bases between them. Study-wide findings and caveats: A rise in Spike-specific TCR breadth and depth followed two AZD1222 doses. The study identified only a handful of AZD1222 recipients as seropositive at baseline. Repertoires were obtained only post-peak T cell response.

The source was peripheral blood, collected on day 0 of AZD1222 vaccination. The rearrangement links TRBV4-1 to TRBJ2-7; D may be TRBD1 or TRBD2 (5 bases each). The source of this sequence is an adult in good health. The CDR3 coding sequence is TGCGCCAGCAGCCAAGATAGGGGAGCGACCTACGAGCAGTACTTC. The encoded protein is CASSQDRGATYEQYF.